The source of this TCR beta chain is a study of blood T cell repertoires in COVID-19. As for the study in general: COVID-19 samples from acute and convalescent phases originated in the United States, Italy and Spain. PBMCs, B-cell-depleted T cells, or T cells were the source of the cDNA or gDNA that made up the material.

Per germline, CDR1 SGHKS and CDR2 YYEKEE (reference sequence). CDR3 length: 15 residues. Unmatched junction bases numbered 5, after V lost 4 bases and J lost 1 base. Generated by immunoSEQ multiplex PCR, the TCRdb table keeps only in-frame clones and is missing some. In the table there are 100,000 to 150,000 clones, about 85% of which are singletons. V is TRBV5-5 and J is TRBJ2-1; 7 bases line up with TRBD2. The TCR comes from a man older than 75 with active or convalescent COVID-19. What was sequenced was peripheral blood. CDR3 in amino acids: CASSQQGGSYNEQFF. The CDR3 nucleotides are TGTGCCAGCAGCCAGCAGGGAGGGTCCTACAATGAGCAGTTCTTC.